This T cell receptor beta chain derives from a study of T cell responses to AZD1222 COVID-19 vaccine. Germline V gene sequence: CDR1 MDHEN, CDR2 SYDVKM. The ends were cut back, 2 bases at V and 7 bases at J, with 18 bases in the middle. The CDR3 consists of 16 residues. Findings and caveats of the study: White British ancestry dominated among donors, who included more females, and clonal diversity was possibly underestimated. CD4 TCRs covered the whole spike, strongest at regions 160-218 and 743-854. Increased Spike-specific TCR breadth and depth were observed after two AZD1222 doses. After the peak T cell response, and only then, were repertoires sampled.

Here immunoSEQ multiplex PCR was the method, and the copy in TCRdb shows in-frame clones only, minus some. The profile shows around 160,000 clones, 80% to 95% of them singletons. About this clone itself: Its matching antigen is unknown.

The source is an adult in good health. The input for sequencing was peripheral blood, taken on day 0 of MenACWY control vaccination. The rearrangement joins TRBV28 to TRBJ1-5; D is unclear. The CDR3 coding sequence is TGTGCCAGCAGTTTAAGTTCAGGCGGAGGAGGACAGCCCCAGCATTTT. Amino acids: CASSLSSGGGGQPQHF.